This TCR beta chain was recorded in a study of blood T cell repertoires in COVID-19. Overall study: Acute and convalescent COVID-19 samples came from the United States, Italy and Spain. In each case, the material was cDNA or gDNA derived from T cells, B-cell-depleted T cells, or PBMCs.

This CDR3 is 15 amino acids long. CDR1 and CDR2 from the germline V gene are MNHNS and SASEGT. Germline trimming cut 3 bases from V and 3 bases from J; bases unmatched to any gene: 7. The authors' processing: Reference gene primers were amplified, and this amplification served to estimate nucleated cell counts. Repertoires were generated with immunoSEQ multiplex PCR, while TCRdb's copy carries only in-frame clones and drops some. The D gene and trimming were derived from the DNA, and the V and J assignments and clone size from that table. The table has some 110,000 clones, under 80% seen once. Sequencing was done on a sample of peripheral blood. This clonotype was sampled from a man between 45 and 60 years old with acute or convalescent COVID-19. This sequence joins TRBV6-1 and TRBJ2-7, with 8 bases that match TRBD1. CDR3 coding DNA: TGTGCCAGCAGTGAGTGGACAGGGAGGAACTACGAGCAGTACTTC. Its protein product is CASSEWTGRNYEQYF.